These T cell receptor beta chains were read from a single sample in a study of Ad26.COV2.S vaccination and SARS-CoV-2 variants. Here immunoSEQ multiplex PCR was the method, and the copy in TCRdb shows in-frame clones only, minus some. This table holds some 460,000 clones, 89% found once. The sequencing used peripheral blood, collected in a trial of Ad26.COV2.S vaccine versus placebo. The receptors originated from a person aged 18-65 years who received the Ad26.COV2.S COVID-19 vaccine or a placebo. CDR3s include the opening cysteine and the closing phenylalanine or tryptophan. The D gene is left open where the match is weak. Expanded clones are given a class, and other clones once, few, many or no size at all.

.	TRBV28	.	TRBJ1-5	CASSTGLGFSNQPQHF	TGTGCCAGCAGCACGGGGTTAGGGTTTAGCAATCAGCCCCAGCATTTT
once	TRBV5-4	TRBD1	TRBJ2-7	CASSNRTGRYEQYF	TGTGCCAGCAGCAATAGGACAGGGCGCTACGAGCAGTACTTC
.	TRBV4-1	TRBD1	TRBJ2-7	CASSPLTGVYEQYF	TGCGCCAGCAGCCCGCTCACAGGGGTCTACGAGCAGTACTTC
.	TRBV29-1	.	TRBJ1-2	CSVSSRQGNYGYTF	TGCAGCGTTTCGAGCAGGCAGGGGAACTATGGCTACACCTTC
.	TRBV6-6	.	TRBJ2-3	CASRITDTQYF	TGTGCCAGCAGAATAACAGATACGCAGTATTTT
.	TRBV28	.	TRBJ2-3	CASRKQELLVPGADTQYF	TGTGCCAGCAGAAAACAGGAACTTCTGGTCCCGGGGGCAGATACGCAGTATTTT
.	TRBV9	TRBD1	TRBJ1-4	CASSVGLGTGNEKLFF	TGTGCCAGCAGCGTAGGGTTAGGGACAGGAAATGAAAAACTGTTTTTT
.	TRBV9	TRBD1	TRBJ2-1	CASSAAGTGVNEQFF	TGTGCCAGCAGCGCCGCCGGGACAGGGGTCAATGAGCAGTTCTTC
.	TRBV28	.	TRBJ2-1	CASSSGLLQFF	TGTGCCAGCAGTTCGGGACTTCTTCAGTTCTTC
few	TRBV6-5	.	TRBJ1-5	CASSQKNQPQHF	TGTGCCAGCAGCCAAAAGAATCAGCCCCAGCATTTT
once	TRBV7-9	TRBD2	TRBJ2-7	CASSETSGPSSYEQYF	TGTGCCAGCAGCGAAACTAGCGGACCTAGCTCCTACGAGCAGTACTTC
once	TRBV4-2	.	TRBJ2-1	CASSQNGGDWGSYNEQFF	TGTGCCAGCAGCCAAAACGGGGGAGACTGGGGGTCCTACAATGAGCAGTTCTTC
.	TRBV29-1	TRBD1	TRBJ1-4	CSVPGQGRTEKLFF	TGCAGCGTTCCGGGACAGGGTCGTACTGAAAAACTGTTTTTT
.	TRBV11-3	.	TRBJ2-7	CASSSGDSEGDEQYF	TGTGCCAGCAGCTCTGGGGACTCCGAGGGCGACGAGCAGTACTTC
.	TRBV6-5	.	TRBJ2-2	CASSLNGHRELFF	TGTGCCAGCAGCTTAAACGGACACCGGGAGCTGTTTTTT
once	TRBV2	TRBD1	TRBJ2-5	CASTTDRSETQYF	TGTGCCAGCACCACGGACAGGTCGGAGACCCAGTACTTC
.	TRBV11-2	TRBD1	TRBJ1-2	CASSLTGDYGYTF	TGTGCCAGCAGCTTGACAGGGGACTATGGCTACACCTTC
.	TRBV6-5	.	TRBJ2-7	CASSKKQGSYEQYF	TGTGCCAGCAGTAAGAAACAGGGTTCCTACGAGCAGTACTTC
once	TRBV6-1	.	TRBJ1-2	CASSEAWGHYGYTF	TGTGCCAGCAGTGAAGCTTGGGGGCACTATGGCTACACCTTC
.	TRBV7-9	.	TRBJ1-2	CASSLSLGDYTF	TGTGCCAGCAGCTTATCTTTGGGGGACTACACCTTC
.	TRBV10-3	.	TRBJ2-7	CAISDERLGEQYF	TGTGCCATCAGTGATGAACGACTCGGGGAGCAGTACTTC
.	TRBV6-5	.	TRBJ2-5	CASSYSGAGRETQYF	TGTGCCAGCAGTTACTCGGGGGCCGGACGTGAGACCCAGTACTTC
.	TRBV4-3	.	TRBJ2-7	CASSQGKTGTYEQYF	TGCGCCAGCAGCCAAGGCAAGACAGGGACTTACGAGCAGTACTTC
.	TRBV19	TRBD2	TRBJ2-2	CASSISGSGSGELFF	TGTGCCAGTAGTATTAGCGGGAGTGGCTCCGGGGAGCTGTTTTTT
.	TRBV6-5	.	TRBJ2-1	CASSYRGQGSHNEQFF	TGTGCCAGCAGTTACAGAGGTCAGGGGTCCCACAATGAGCAGTTCTTC
.	TRBV14	.	TRBJ1-3	CASSQGGTLGNTIYF	TGTGCCAGCAGCCAAGGGGGGACACTTGGAAACACCATATATTTT
.	TRBV28	.	TRBJ2-5	CASSPQPGQNYQETQYF	TGTGCCAGCAGCCCTCAACCCGGACAGAACTACCAAGAGACCCAGTACTTC
.	TRBV5-5	.	TRBJ1-6	CASSSPPGSSYNSPLHF	TGTGCCAGCAGCTCACCCCCAGGGAGCTCCTATAATTCACCCCTCCACTTT
.	TRBV5-1	.	TRBJ2-7	CASSFSQARYEQYF	TGCGCCAGCAGCTTTTCCCAAGCCCGCTACGAGCAGTACTTC
.	TRBV7-8	TRBD1	TRBJ1-1	CASSLEGGYGRTKAFF	TGTGCCAGCAGCTTAGAAGGGGGCTACGGGCGGACGAAAGCTTTCTTT
.	TRBV9	TRBD2	TRBJ2-5	CASSVVGGTQETQYF	TGTGCCAGCAGCGTAGTGGGGGGGACTCAAGAGACCCAGTACTTC
.	TRBV14	.	TRBJ2-1	CASSPLWGSSYNEQFF	TGTGCCAGCAGCCCCTTATGGGGGAGCTCCTACAATGAGCAGTTCTTC
.	TRBV28	TRBD1	TRBJ1-1	CASSLIARPGGEAFF	TGTGCCAGCAGTTTAATCGCGAGACCAGGGGGTGAAGCTTTCTTT
.	TRBV5-4	.	TRBJ2-2	CASSFAASGELFF	TGTGCCAGCAGCTTCGCCGCCAGCGGGGAGCTGTTTTTT
.	TRBV7-2	.	TRBJ2-1	CASSLLGGGGRFGDEQFF	TGTGCCAGCAGCTTATTAGGAGGGGGAGGACGCTTCGGCGATGAGCAGTTCTTC
.	TRBV3-1/TRBV3-2	.	TRBJ1-3	CASSRAGSGNTIYF	TGTGCCAGCAGCAGGGCTGGATCTGGAAACACCATATATTTT
.	TRBV6-5	.	TRBJ2-7	CASSSLYEQYF	TGTGCCAGCAGTTCTCTCTACGAGCAGTACTTC
.	TRBV10-1	.	TRBJ2-1	CASSAGRHNEQFF	TGCGCCAGCAGTGCCGGTCGCCACAATGAGCAGTTCTTC
.	TRBV4-3	.	TRBJ2-1	CASFTGKDNEQFF	TGCGCCAGCTTCACGGGTAAAGACAATGAGCAGTTCTTC
.	TRBV6-5	TRBD1	TRBJ1-5	CASSRQGGRNQPQHF	TGTGCCAGCAGTCGACAGGGAGGGCGCAATCAGCCCCAGCATTTT
.	TRBV6-5	TRBD2	TRBJ2-7	CASSYSTGGSYEQYF	TGTGCCAGCAGTTACTCGACGGGGGGCTCCTACGAGCAGTACTTC
.	TRBV28	TRBD1	TRBJ1-2	CASSPGTGGSYAYTF	TGTGCCAGCAGTCCCGGGACAGGGGGAAGCTATGCCTACACCTTC
.	TRBV11-2	TRBD1	TRBJ2-7	CASSLGRDSSYEQYF	TGTGCCAGCAGCTTAGGTCGGGACAGTTCTTACGAGCAGTACTTC
.	TRBV12-3/TRBV12-4	.	TRBJ2-1	CASSLRDDEQFF	TGTGCCAGCAGTCTCCGGGACGATGAGCAGTTCTTC
.	TRBV7-8	.	TRBJ1-5	CASSARAGTPIRNQPQHF	TGTGCCAGCAGCGCCCGGGCTGGGACTCCTATACGCAATCAGCCCCAGCATTTT
.	TRBV18	.	TRBJ1-4	CASSLSAGRANEKLFF	TGTGCCAGCTCACTATCCGCAGGGCGCGCTAATGAAAAACTGTTTTTT
.	TRBV7-2	TRBD2	TRBJ2-5	CASSLGIAGGVGQETQYF	TGTGCCAGCAGCTTAGGAATAGCGGGAGGGGTCGGCCAAGAGACCCAGTACTTC
.	TRBV6-6	TRBD1	TRBJ1-2	CASSSLTGALGYTF	TGTGCCAGCAGTTCCCTTACAGGGGCGCTTGGCTACACCTTC
.	TRBV5-1	.	TRBJ2-7	CASSLEGEYYEQYF	TGCGCCAGCAGCTTGGAGGGCGAATACTACGAGCAGTACTTC
.	TRBV24-1	TRBD1	TRBJ2-5	CATSDSRTGMETQYF	TGTGCCACCAGTGATTCGAGGACAGGGATGGAGACCCAGTACTTC
.	TRBV11-3	.	TRBJ2-2	CASSSRVGTGELFF	TGTGCCAGCAGCTCCAGGGTAGGGACCGGGGAGCTGTTTTTT
.	TRBV7-2	TRBD1	TRBJ1-3	CASSLGQGRTGNTIYF	TGTGCCAGCAGCTTAGGACAGGGACGTACTGGAAACACCATATATTTT
.	TRBV30	TRBD1	TRBJ1-5	CAWSVGDRGIRNQPQHF	TGTGCCTGGAGTGTTGGGGACAGGGGGATCAGGAATCAGCCCCAGCATTTT